The text below deals with one TCR beta chain. The data originate from a study of blood T cell repertoires in COVID-19. Assay: immunoSEQ multiplex PCR; the TCRdb copy retains only in-frame clones and omits some. The table shows around 230,000 clones, with around 89% occurring only once. V shed 0 bases and J shed 6 bases, with 11 bases lying between them. The germline CDR1 and CDR2 sequences are ENHRY and SYGVKD. This CDR3 comprises 14 residues. This TCR was recovered from a woman between 35 and 50 years old with acute COVID-19. The chain joins TRBV10-3 to TRBJ1-1; D is ambiguous. Source material: PBMCs or T cells enriched from blood (not recorded which). The CDR3 DNA reads TGTGCCATCAGTGAGTCGACGGGTTACGCTGAAGCTTTCTTT. Translated: CAISESTGYAEAFF.